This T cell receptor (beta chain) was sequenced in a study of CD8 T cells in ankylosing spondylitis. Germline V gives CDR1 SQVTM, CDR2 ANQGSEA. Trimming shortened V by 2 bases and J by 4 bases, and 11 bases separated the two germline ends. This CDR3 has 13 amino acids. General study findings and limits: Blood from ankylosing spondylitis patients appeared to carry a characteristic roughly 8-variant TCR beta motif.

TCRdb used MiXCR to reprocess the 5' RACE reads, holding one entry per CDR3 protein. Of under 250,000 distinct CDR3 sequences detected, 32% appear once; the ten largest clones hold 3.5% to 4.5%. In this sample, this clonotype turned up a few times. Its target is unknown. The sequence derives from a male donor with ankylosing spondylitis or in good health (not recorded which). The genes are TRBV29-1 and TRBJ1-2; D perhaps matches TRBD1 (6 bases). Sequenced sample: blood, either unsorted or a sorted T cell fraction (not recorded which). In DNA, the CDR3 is TGCAGCGTTGAACCCCAGGGGTTCTATGGCTACACCTTC. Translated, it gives CSVEPQGFYGYTF.